The 25 T cell receptor beta chains given below trace back to one sample, sequenced in a study of T cells after yellow fever vaccination. TCRdb passed the 5' RACE reads through MiXCR, listing each CDR3 protein once. The sample records about 160,000 distinct CDR3 sequences, around 7.2% being singletons. The sequencing here drew on CD4+ T cells sorted from PBMCs, taken less than 6 days after the first yellow fever vaccination. All receptors derive from a man aged 18 to 29 who received the YFV17D yellow fever vaccine.

The rearrangement joins TRBV4-2 to TRBJ2-2; D not resolved. Germline assignment: CDR1 LGHNA and CDR2 YNFKEQ. This CDR3 region has 15 residues. V gave up 2 bases and J gave up 2 bases, with 9 bases separating them. The CDR3 nucleotides read TGTGCCAGCAGCCAAAAGAAGGGAAACACCGGGGAGCTGTTTTTT. As protein: CASSQKKGNTGELFF.

This clonotype occurred many times. This rearrangement joins TRBV7-2 to TRBJ1-1, with D tentatively TRBD1 (5 bases). CDR1 SGHTA and CDR2 FQGNSA come from the germline V gene. V shed 5 bases and J shed 5 bases, with 24 bases lying between them. The CDR3 has 17 residues. This chain's CDR3 is CASSPGWSDGGGTEAFF. CDR3 sequence (DNA): TGTGCCAGCAGCCCCGGCTGGAGTGACGGGGGAGGGACTGAAGCTTTCTTT.

This clonotype was picked up many times. The V call is TRBV4-2, the J call TRBJ1-2; maybe TRBD1 (5 bases). This CDR3 has 13 amino acids. V was pared by 3 bases and J by 8 bases, with 13 bases between. The germline CDR1 and CDR2 sequences are LGHNA and YNFKEQ. DNA for the CDR3: TGTGCCAGCAGCCAGGCAGGGAGAGGCGGCTACACCTTC. Encoded protein: CASSQAGRGGYTF.

This clonotype was detected only a few times. V gene TRBV5-5 combines with J gene TRBJ2-4, with a possible D match to TRBD1 (6 bases). Trimming took off 4 bases at V and 2 bases at J, with 13 bases between the two ends. This CDR3 region has 15 residues. Germline V gene data show CDR1 as SGHKS and CDR2 as YYEKEE (reference sequence). The CDR3 nucleotides read TGTGCCAGCAGCAGTTATCAGGGGTCCAAAAACATTCAGTACTTC. The encoded protein is CASSSYQGSKNIQYF. Complete variable domain (other parts from reference TRBV5-5 and TRBJ2-4): DAGVTQSPTHLIKTRGQQVTLRCSPISGHKSVSWYQQVLGQGPQFIFQYYEKEERGRGNFPDRFSARQFPNYSSELNVNALLLGDSALYLCASSSYQGSKNIQYFGAGTRLSVL.

This clonotype was picked up a small number of times. The chain uses TRBV28 and TRBJ1-4; D is unclear. Trimming stripped 5 bases from V and 0 bases from J, with 13 bases between. The CDR3 loop spans 16 amino acids. Germline CDR1 is MDHEN and CDR2 is SYDVKM. The CDR3 loop is CASSTGPRATNEKLFF. The CDR3 DNA is TGTGCCAGCAGTACTGGACCGCGGGCAACTAATGAAAAACTGTTTTTT. Variable domain in full (rest from reference TRBV28 and TRBJ1-4): DVKVTQSSRYLVKRTGEKVFLECVQDMDHENMFWYRQDPGLGLRLIYFSYDVKMKEKGDIPEGYSVSREKKERFSLILESASTNQTSMYLCASSTGPRATNEKLFFGSGTQLSVL.

There are many counts of this clonotype. The chain recombines TRBV6-1 with TRBJ1-1; 12 nucleotides agree with TRBD1. Germline CDR1 and CDR2: MNHNS and SASEGT. The CDR3 totals 14 residues. V was pared by 11 bases and J by 4 bases, with 8 bases of the junction left unmatched. The CDR3 spells CAGRDRGLRTEAFF. The CDR3 region has the DNA TGTGCCGGACGGGACAGGGGGCTTCGCACTGAAGCTTTCTTT.

This clonotype was counted at least ten times. The V gene is TRBV12-3 or TRBV12-4, the J gene TRBJ2-5; 12 positions match TRBD2. The CDR3 extends over 15 amino acids. V lost 7 bases to trimming and J lost 4 bases; unmatched junction nucleotides: 7. The CDR3 loop reads CASKTTSGGRETQYF. The DNA of the CDR3 is TGTGCCAGCAAAACGACTAGCGGGGGAAGAGAGACCCAGTACTTC.

The V call is TRBV28, the J call TRBJ2-5; no definite D call. Germline CDR1 MDHEN, CDR2 SYDVKM. Deletions cut 2 bases from V and 4 bases from J, with 8 bases between. The CDR3 runs to 13 residues. The DNA of the CDR3 is TGTGCCAGCAGTTTAATTCGACGAGAGACCCAGTACTTC. Translated: CASSLIRRETQYF.

The rearrangement links TRBV9 to TRBJ2-2; weak D call: TRBD1 (5 bases). The CDR3 is 16 residues long. The germline V and J ends were trimmed by 2 bases and 3 bases, with 14 bases remaining between them. The germline gives CDR1 SGDLS, CDR2 YYNGEE. DNA for the CDR3: TGTGCCAGCAGCGTCAGTCCAGGGCGTGACACCGGGGAGCTGTTTTTT. Its protein product is CASSVSPGRDTGELFF. Complete variable domain (other parts from reference TRBV9 and TRBJ2-2): DSGVTQTPKHLITATGQRVTLRCSPRSGDLSVYWYQQSLDQGLQFLIQYYNGEERAKGNILERFSAQQFPDLHSELNLSSLELGDSALYFCASSVSPGRDTGELFFGEGSRLTVL.

This clonotype was counted ten times or more. The chain combines TRBV7-6 with TRBJ2-5; D unresolved. The CDR3 length is 14 residues. Trimming pared 1 base from V and 4 bases from J, leaving 10 bases between. Germline assignment: CDR1 SGHVS and CDR2 FNYEAQ. CDR3 sequence: CASSLGTPGETQYF. As DNA, the CDR3 is TGTGCCAGCAGCTTAGGGACCCCCGGAGAGACCCAGTACTTC. The full variable domain, completed using reference TRBV7-6 and TRBJ2-5, is GAGVSQSPRYKVTKRGQDVALRCDPISGHVSLYWYRQALGQGPEFLTYFNYEAQQDKSGLPNDRFSAERPEGSISTLTIQRTEQRDSAMYRCASSLGTPGETQYFGPGTRLLVL.

This clonotype was found many times. The V and J genes are TRBV5-1 and TRBJ1-1, with D maybe TRBD1 (6 bases). CDR1 SGHRS and CDR2 YFSETQ come from the germline V gene. The CDR3 totals 14 residues. Between the trimmed V and J ends, which lost 7 bases and 5 bases, there was a span of 18 bases. DNA for the CDR3: TGCGCCAGCGGCGACGGACAGCCCCAGACTGAAGCTTTCTTT. Its protein is CASGDGQPQTEAFF.

This clonotype appeared a few times. V gene TRBV5-6 combines with J gene TRBJ2-1; maybe TRBD1 (5 bases). V gave up 0 bases and J gave up 3 bases, with 13 bases separating them. This CDR3 has 16 amino acids. In germline, CDR1 is SGHDT, CDR2 YYEEEE. This CDR3 reads CASSLVGRDNYNEQFF. The CDR3 DNA is TGTGCCAGCAGCTTGGTGGGCAGGGATAACTACAATGAGCAGTTCTTC.

V and J are TRBV5-1 and TRBJ2-5; D is undetermined. V lost 0 bases, J lost 5 bases, and 14 bases lay in between. The CDR3 contains 15 residues. CDR1 and CDR2 from the germline V gene are SGHRS and YFSETQ. The CDR3 protein is CASSLVRLGRETQYF. CDR3 nucleotide sequence: TGCGCCAGCAGCTTGGTCCGTCTAGGACGGGAGACCCAGTACTTC. Drawing the rest from reference TRBV5-1 and TRBJ2-5, the complete variable domain is KAGVTQTPRYLIKTRGQQVTLSCSPISGHRSVSWYQQTPGQGLQFLFEYFSETQRNKGNFPGRFSGRQFSNSRSEMNVSTLELGDSALYLCASSLVRLGRETQYFGPGTRLLVL.

This clonotype turned up a few times. The chain employs TRBV5-6 and TRBJ2-7, with a tentative D call TRBD1 (6 bases). The CDR3 loop spans 14 amino acids. Germline CDR1 reads SGHDT; CDR2 reads YYEEEE. The V gene lost 1 base and the J gene lost 2 bases, with 10 bases spanning the gap. Written as DNA, the CDR3 is TGTGCCAGCAGCTTGTTGGACAGCACCTACGAGCAGTACTTC. Translating gives CASSLLDSTYEQYF.

Ten or more counts support this clonotype. This rearrangement joins TRBV14 to TRBJ2-1, with no clear D. V gave up 6 bases and J gave up 2 bases, with 14 bases separating them. CDR1 SGHDN and CDR2 FVKESK come from the germline V gene. This CDR3 has 15 amino acids. The chain's CDR3 is CASSPMAGPYNEQFF. The CDR3 DNA reads TGTGCCAGCAGTCCCATGGCAGGACCCTACAATGAGCAGTTCTTC.

This clonotype was observed many times. The rearrangement links TRBV7-9 to TRBJ1-1, with a weak D call TRBD1 (6 bases). The CDR3 consists of 14 residues. Germline V gives CDR1 SEHNR, CDR2 FQNEAQ (reference sequence). V was pared by 7 bases and J by 5 bases, with 17 bases between. The CDR3 DNA sequence: TGTGCCAGCACCGAACAGGGAGGGGAAACTGAAGCTTTCTTT. Translating gives CASTEQGGETEAFF.

The V gene is TRBV5-5, the J gene TRBJ2-2, with 8 bases that match TRBD1. J gave up 6 bases and V 3 bases, and 4 bases lay outside the gene matches. The CDR3 is 14 residues long. Germline V CDR1 and CDR2: SGHKS, YYEKEE (reference sequence). DNA of the CDR3: TGTGCCAGCAGCTCGAGGACAGGGCCCGGGGAGCTGTTTTTT. Translating it yields CASSSRTGPGELFF.

This clonotype was recorded many times. CDR3 in amino acids: CASSLQGIYGYTF. CDR3 in DNA: TGTGCCAGCAGCTTACAGGGTATCTATGGCTACACCTTC. This chain uses TRBV7-9 with TRBJ1-2; possibly TRBD1 for D (5 bases). This CDR3 has 13 amino acids. Germline-derived CDR1 and CDR2 are SEHNR and FQNEAQ (reference sequence). V lost 2 bases and J lost 4, with 8 bases in between.

This clonotype was seen a few times. The chain recombines TRBV3-1 with TRBJ2-1, with D tentatively TRBD1 (5 bases). The CDR3 has 15 amino acids. Germline assignment: CDR1 LGHDT and CDR2 YNNKEL (reference sequence). Trimming shortened V by 0 bases and J by 4 bases, and 10 bases separated the two germline ends. CDR3 in amino acids: CASSQDTGQYNEQFF. The CDR3 DNA is TGTGCCAGCAGCCAAGATACAGGCCAATACAATGAGCAGTTCTTC.

This clonotype was detected many times. This chain joins TRBV29-1 and TRBJ1-2; D remains unclear. The CDR3 is 11 residues long. Trimming cost V 6 bases and J 2 bases, with 7 bases left between them. Germline CDR1 reads SQVTM; CDR2 reads ANQGSEA. CDR3 coding DNA: TGCAGCGTGAACTTAAACTATGGCTACACCTTC. Protein sequence: CSVNLNYGYTF.

This clonotype has more than one count but fewer than ten. The chain couples TRBV6-5 to TRBJ2-3; D unclear. From germline, CDR1 is MNHEY and CDR2 SVGAGI. The CDR3 runs 13 residues. Trimming cost V 4 bases and J 9 bases, with 14 bases left between them. The CDR3 sequence is CASSLTRVGTQYF. The CDR3 region has the DNA TGTGCCAGCAGTTTGACCCGGGTGGGGACGCAGTATTTT.

At least ten counts were recorded for this clonotype. The rearrangement uses TRBV15 and TRBJ2-7; no reliable D call. Germline-derived CDR1 and CDR2 are LNHNV and YYDKDF (reference sequence). The length of the CDR3 is 16 residues. V was clipped by 2 bases and J by 5 bases, with 19 bases between them. The CDR3 region has the DNA TGTGCCACCAGCAGATCTTGGCAGGCTAACGGAGACGAGCAGTACTTC. It specifies CATSRSWQANGDEQYF.

The chain has TRBV20-1 and TRBJ1-2; D unclear. CDR3 length: 13 amino acids. V was pared by 3 bases and J by 4 bases, with 12 bases between. Germline values: CDR1 DFQATT, CDR2 SNEGSKA (reference sequence). CDR3 sequence reads: CSASFSGLYGYTF. As DNA, the CDR3 is TGCAGTGCTAGTTTTAGTGGTCTCTATGGCTACACCTTC.

This clonotype was detected a few times. The V call is TRBV11-2, the J call TRBJ2-1; D perhaps matches TRBD2 (5 bases). V lost 5 bases and J 0 bases, leaving 14 bases between the germline ends. CDR1 and CDR2 (germline): SGHAT, FQNNGV. The CDR3 is 16 amino acids. The CDR3 region has the DNA TGTGCCAGCAGCCCCTTAGCGCGCTACTCCTACAATGAGCAGTTCTTC. Its translation is CASSPLARYSYNEQFF.

The chain joins TRBV5-1 to TRBJ2-1; 12 nucleotides line up with TRBD2. Germline V CDR1 and CDR2: SGHRS, YFSETQ. This CDR3 has 17 amino acids. The V segment lost 0 bases and the J segment 4 bases; nucleotides outside the gene matches: 5. Here the CDR3 DNA reads TGCGCCAGCAGCTTGGGCCTAGCGGGGGGGTGGTACAATGAGCAGTTCTTC. The encoded protein is CASSLGLAGGWYNEQFF.